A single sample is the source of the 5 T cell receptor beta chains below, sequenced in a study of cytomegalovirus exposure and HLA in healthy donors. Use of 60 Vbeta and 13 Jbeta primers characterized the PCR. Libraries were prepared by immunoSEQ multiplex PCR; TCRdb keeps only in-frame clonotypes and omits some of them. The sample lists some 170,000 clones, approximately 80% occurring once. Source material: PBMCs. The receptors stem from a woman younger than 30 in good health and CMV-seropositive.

The CDR3 is CASSRGLAGNEQFF. The CDR3 nucleotides are TGTGCCAGCAGCCGCGGACTAGCGGGTAATGAGCAGTTCTTC. The chain combines TRBV5-4 with TRBJ2-1; TRBD2 agrees at 11 bases. J lost 7 bases, V lost 4 bases, and 4 bases had no gene match. Looked up from germline, CDR1 is SGHNT and CDR2 is YYREEE (reference sequence). This CDR3 contains 14 residues.

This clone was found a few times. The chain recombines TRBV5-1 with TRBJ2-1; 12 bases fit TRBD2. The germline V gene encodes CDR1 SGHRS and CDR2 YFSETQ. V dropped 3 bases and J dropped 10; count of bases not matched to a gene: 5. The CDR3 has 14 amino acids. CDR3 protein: CASSSSGGAYEQFF. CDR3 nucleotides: TGCGCCAGCAGCTCTAGCGGGGGGGCCTACGAGCAGTTCTTC.

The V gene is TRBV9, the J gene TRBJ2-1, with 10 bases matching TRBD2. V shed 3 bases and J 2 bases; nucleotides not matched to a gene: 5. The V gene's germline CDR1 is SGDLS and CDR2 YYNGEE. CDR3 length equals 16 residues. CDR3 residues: CASSGRTSGPYNEQFF. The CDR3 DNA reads TGTGCCAGCAGCGGACGGACTAGCGGCCCCTACAATGAGCAGTTCTTC.

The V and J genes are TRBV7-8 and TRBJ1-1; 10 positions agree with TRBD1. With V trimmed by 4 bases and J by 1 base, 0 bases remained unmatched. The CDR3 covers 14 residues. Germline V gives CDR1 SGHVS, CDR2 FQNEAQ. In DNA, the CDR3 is TGTGCCAGCAGCTGGGACAGGGGGAACACTGAAGCTTTCTTT. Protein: CASSWDRGNTEAFF.

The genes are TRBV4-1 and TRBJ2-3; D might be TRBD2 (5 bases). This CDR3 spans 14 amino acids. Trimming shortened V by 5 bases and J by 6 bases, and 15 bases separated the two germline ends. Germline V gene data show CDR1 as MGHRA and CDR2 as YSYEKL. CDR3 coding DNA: TGCGCCAGCAGCGTAATACTAGTCGCCGATACGCAGTATTTT. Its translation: CASSVILVADTQYF.